The next 25 T cell receptor beta chains were all read from a single sample in a study of blood T cell repertoires in COVID-19. Only in-frame clones appear in the TCRdb table, and some are missing; sequencing was by immunoSEQ multiplex PCR. The sample carries nearly 200,000 clones, approximately 87% recorded once. Source material: peripheral blood. The source is a woman in her 70s with acute or convalescent COVID-19.

This sequence joins TRBV11-3 and TRBJ2-1; 7 bases match TRBD2. The germline V gene has CDR1 SGHNT and CDR2 YENEEA. The CDR3 has 15 residues. V was pared by 1 base and J by 7 bases, with 7 bases of the junction left unmatched. DNA for the CDR3: TGTGCCAGCAGCTTAGGGACTAGTGTAGTGAATGAGCAGTTCTTC. This codes for CASSLGTSVVNEQFF.

The chain is built from TRBV18 and TRBJ2-3; the D gene is possibly TRBD2 (5 bases). Deletions cut 1 base from V and 0 bases from J, with 8 bases between. This CDR3 comprises 15 residues. Per the germline V gene, CDR1 is KGHSH and CDR2 is LQKENI. The CDR3 nucleotides read TGTGCCAGCTCACCACGGGCGGGTAGCACAGATACGCAGTATTTT. As protein: CASSPRAGSTDTQYF.

The V and J genes are TRBV11-3 and TRBJ2-3; D gene unclear. This CDR3 contains 15 residues. Germline loops: CDR1 SGHNT, CDR2 YENEEA. Trimming shortened V by 5 bases and J by 2 bases, and 14 bases separated the two germline ends. The CDR3 reads CASSHLLENTDTQYF. The DNA of the CDR3 is TGTGCCAGCAGCCACCTTCTTGAGAACACAGATACGCAGTATTTT.

CDR3 coding DNA: TGTGCCAGCAGCTTAGCTCCGGAGGGGATTGCCTACGAGCAGTACTTC. Translating gives CASSLAPEGIAYEQYF. The rearrangement links TRBV7-2 to TRBJ2-7; D is possibly TRBD2 (6 bases). Trimming removed 0 bases at V and 2 bases at J, with 14 bases between. Germline-derived CDR1 and CDR2 are SGHTA and FQGNSA. The CDR3 has 16 amino acids.

This clone was detected only a few times. The chain uses TRBV15 and TRBJ1-5; D is possibly TRBD1 (6 bases). The germline V gene has CDR1 LNHNV and CDR2 YYDKDF (reference sequence). The CDR3 is 11 amino acids. Trimming stripped 11 bases from V and 5 bases from J, with 10 bases between. Here the CDR3 reads CAAGQHQPQHF. DNA of the CDR3: TGTGCCGCAGGACAGCATCAGCCCCAGCATTTT. The full variable domain, rest sourced from reference TRBV15 and TRBJ1-5, is DAMVIQNPRYQVTQFGKPVTLSCSQTLNHNVMYWYQQKSSQAPKLLFHYYDKDFNNEADTPDNFQSRRPNTSFCFLDIRSPGLGDTAMYLCAAGQHQPQHFGDGTRLSIL.

The chain links TRBV12-3 or TRBV12-4 to TRBJ1-2, with TRBD1 matching over 7 bases. V lost 3 bases and J lost 14; bases outside the gene matches: 9. The CDR3 length is 12 residues. The CDR3 DNA is TGTGCCAGCAGTTTGTCGACAGGGTTAAGGACCTTC. Translated, it gives CASSLSTGLRTF.

V is TRBV28 and J is TRBJ1-2, with TRBD1 identical over 10 bases. Germline CDR1 MDHEN, CDR2 SYDVKM. The CDR3 is made up of 14 amino acids. The ends lost 6 bases at V and 4 bases at J; junction bases unmatched: 5. CDR3 region: CASRSGTGAYGYTF. CDR3 in DNA: TGTGCCAGCAGATCCGGGACAGGGGCCTATGGCTACACCTTC.

This clone is a singleton in its sample. The genes are TRBV6-5 and TRBJ1-2; tentative D call: TRBD1 (6 bases). The CDR3 spans 12 residues. The V gene lost 4 bases and the J gene lost 8 bases, with 11 bases spanning the gap. Germline CDR1 and CDR2: MNHEY and SVGAGI. The chain's CDR3 is CASSWDGGGYTF. The CDR3 DNA sequence: TGTGCCAGCAGTTGGGATGGGGGCGGCTACACCTTC.

The V gene is TRBV5-1, the J gene TRBJ2-1; D perhaps matches TRBD1 (5 bases). The V gene lost 0 bases and the J gene lost 6 bases, with 10 bases spanning the gap. Germline V gives CDR1 SGHRS, CDR2 YFSETQ. This CDR3 has 14 amino acids. The CDR3 is CASSLVAGPNEQFF. The DNA for the CDR3 is TGCGCCAGCAGCTTGGTGGCAGGGCCCAATGAGCAGTTCTTC.

V and J are TRBV6-2 or TRBV6-3 and TRBJ2-7; TRBD1 aligns across 8 bases. Germline CDR1 and CDR2: MNHEY and SVGEGT. After removal of 6 bases from V and 4 bases from J, the junction contained 8 bases not matched to a gene. The CDR3 has 14 amino acids. CDR3 sequence reads: CASSGWTGSYEQYF. The DNA for the CDR3 is TGTGCCAGCAGCGGGTGGACAGGGTCGTACGAGCAGTACTTC.

V gene TRBV2 combines with J gene TRBJ2-7, with a weak D call TRBD2 (6 bases). Germline CDR1 reads SNHLY; CDR2 reads FYNNEI. The CDR3 extends over 15 amino acids. V lost 2 bases and J 2 bases, leaving 13 bases between the germline ends. CDR3 sequence: CASSESGRMPYEQYF. The CDR3 nucleotides read TGTGCCAGCAGTGAATCGGGGAGGATGCCCTACGAGCAGTACTTC.

This clone was found once. The rearrangement joins TRBV5-4 to TRBJ2-5; 8 bases line up with TRBD1. CDR1 is SGHNT and CDR2 is YYREEE in the germline V gene (reference sequence). The CDR3 is 15 residues long. With V trimmed by 4 bases and J by 1 base, 6 bases remained unmatched. The CDR3 spells CASSKDRGVQETQYF. CDR3 coding DNA: TGTGCCAGCAGCAAAGACAGGGGCGTCCAAGAGACCCAGTACTTC. The full variable domain, in which reference TRBV5-4 and TRBJ2-5 provide the parts outside the CDR3, is ETGVTQSPTHLIKTRGQQVTLRCSSQSGHNTVSWYQQALGQGPQFIFQYYREEENGRGNFPPRFSGLQFPNYSSELNVNALELDDSALYLCASSKDRGVQETQYFGPGTRLLVL.

The V call is TRBV5-4, the J call TRBJ2-7; D is undetermined. V was clipped by 0 bases and J by 4 bases, with 14 bases between them. This CDR3 has 15 amino acids. Germline CDR1 SGHNT, CDR2 YYREEE (reference sequence). CDR3 region: CASSLEADSRYEQYF. The CDR3 bases are TGTGCCAGCAGCTTGGAGGCAGACTCGAGGTACGAGCAGTACTTC.

This sequence joins TRBV29-1 and TRBJ1-4; 8 nucleotides line up with TRBD1. Germline loops: CDR1 SQVTM, CDR2 ANQGSEA. This CDR3 spans 14 amino acids. V lost 4 bases to trimming and J lost 10 bases; unmatched junction nucleotides: 11. The CDR3 coding sequence is TGCAGCGTTGGAGTAACAGGGGGGATGGCAAAACTGTTTTTT. This translates into CSVGVTGGMAKLFF.

In its sample, this clone was seen once. V and J are TRBV7-8 and TRBJ2-7, with 7 bases matching TRBD1. The CDR3 spans 14 residues. V shed 2 bases and J 3 bases; nucleotides not matched to a gene: 4. Germline CDR1 is SGHVS and CDR2 is FQNEAQ. Here the CDR3 DNA reads TGTGCCAGCAGCTTAAACCGACAGGGCTACGAGCAGTACTTC. Protein sequence: CASSLNRQGYEQYF. Complete variable domain (other parts from reference TRBV7-8 and TRBJ2-7): GAGVSQSPRYKVAKRGQDVALRCDPISGHVSLFWYQQALGQGPEFLTYFQNEAQLDKSGLPSDRFFAERPEGSVSTLKIQRTQQEDSAVYLCASSLNRQGYEQYFGPGTRLTVT.

The chain couples TRBV12-5 to TRBJ1-2; possibly TRBD1 for D (6 bases). V gave up 1 base and J gave up 2 bases, with 17 bases separating them. Looked up from germline, CDR1 is LGHNT and CDR2 is FRNRAP. CDR3 length: 17 amino acids. The CDR3 reads CASGLGGRGGVNYGYTF. Here the CDR3 DNA reads TGTGCTAGTGGTTTGGGAGGCAGGGGAGGGGTGAACTATGGCTACACCTTC.

The rearrangement links TRBV5-8 to TRBJ1-4; D is unclear. The V and J ends lost 7 bases and 0 bases respectively, with 13 bases between them. Germline CDR1 and CDR2: SGHTS and YDEGEE. CDR3 length equals 15 residues. The CDR3 DNA reads as TGTGCCAGCGCTCCCCCGGGGTCAACTAATGAAAAACTGTTTTTT. It specifies CASAPPGSTNEKLFF.

The chain uses TRBV7-3 and TRBJ2-7; 11 nucleotides agree with TRBD2. This CDR3 region has 18 residues. The V gene end was trimmed by 0 bases and the J gene end by 5 bases; junction bases not matched to a gene: 12. Germline-derived CDR1 and CDR2 are SGHTA and FQGTGA. The CDR3 DNA reads TGTGCCAGCAGCTTAACGCCCCCCTTAGCGGGAGGGCCCAACGAGCAGTACTTC. It yields the protein CASSLTPPLAGGPNEQYF.

This chain joins TRBV5-1 and TRBJ1-2; 7 bases agree with TRBD1. Germline V gene lookup returns CDR1 SGHRS and CDR2 YFSETQ. This CDR3 comprises 13 residues. After removal of 4 bases from V and 8 bases from J, the junction contained 8 bases not matched to a gene. CDR3 in amino acids: CASSPDRASGYTF. CDR3 DNA: TGCGCCAGCAGCCCCGACAGGGCGTCGGGCTACACCTTC.

The chain uses TRBV11-2 and TRBJ2-5, with 8 bases lining up with TRBD1. The length of the CDR3 is 15 residues. Germline V gives CDR1 SGHAT, CDR2 FQNNGV. V gave up 5 bases and J gave up 5 bases; unmatched junction bases: 10. The CDR3 is CASSEDRAVMETQYF. DNA for the CDR3: TGTGCCAGCAGCGAGGACAGGGCCGTGATGGAGACCCAGTACTTC.

The genes are TRBV4-2 and TRBJ2-2, with 7 positions matching TRBD2. Germline V CDR1 and CDR2: LGHNA, YNFKEQ. The ends lost 0 bases at V and 2 bases at J; junction bases unmatched: 3. The CDR3 runs 16 residues. The CDR3 bases are TGTGCCAGCAGCCAAGATGCGGGAGCCAACACCGGGGAGCTGTTTTTT. It translates to CASSQDAGANTGELFF.

J is TRBJ2-3 and V is TRBV5-1; possible D gene TRBD1, 6 bases. Trimming removed 4 bases at V and 2 bases at J, with 17 bases between. CDR3 size: 16 residues. The germline V gene encodes CDR1 SGHRS and CDR2 YFSETQ. As DNA, the CDR3 is TGCGCCAGCAGCACCACCCCGGGACACAACACAGATACGCAGTATTTT. Translation: CASSTTPGHNTDTQYF.

The chain links TRBV3-1 (or the pseudogene TRBV3-2) to TRBJ2-1, with 14 bases identical to TRBD2. Trimming at V came to 0 bases and at J to 10 bases, leaving 8 bases not matched to a gene. This CDR3 region has 17 residues. Germline CDR1 is LGHDT and CDR2 is YNNKEL (reference sequence). In nucleotides, the CDR3 is TGTGCCAGCAGCCAAGATCGACTAGCGGGAGGGCCCTGGGAGCAGTTCTTC. As protein: CASSQDRLAGGPWEQFF.

J is TRBJ2-7 and V is TRBV7-9; D gene unclear. The CDR3 consists of 13 residues. The germline V gene encodes CDR1 SEHNR and CDR2 FQNEAQ (reference sequence). The V end lost 3 bases, the J end lost 2 bases, and 8 bases lay between the germline ends. This CDR3 reads CASSLSQTYEQYF. The CDR3 DNA is TGTGCCAGCAGCTTGTCACAAACCTACGAGCAGTACTTC.

The J gene is TRBJ1-5, the V gene TRBV10-1, with D possibly TRBD1 on 5 matching bases. Germline CDR1 and CDR2: WNHNN and SYGVQD (reference sequence). Trimming pared 3 bases from V and 7 bases from J, leaving 10 bases between. This CDR3 is 13 amino acids long. DNA of the CDR3: TGCGCCAGCAGTGAAGGGGTAGGACAGCCCCAGCATTTT. Protein sequence: CASSEGVGQPQHF.